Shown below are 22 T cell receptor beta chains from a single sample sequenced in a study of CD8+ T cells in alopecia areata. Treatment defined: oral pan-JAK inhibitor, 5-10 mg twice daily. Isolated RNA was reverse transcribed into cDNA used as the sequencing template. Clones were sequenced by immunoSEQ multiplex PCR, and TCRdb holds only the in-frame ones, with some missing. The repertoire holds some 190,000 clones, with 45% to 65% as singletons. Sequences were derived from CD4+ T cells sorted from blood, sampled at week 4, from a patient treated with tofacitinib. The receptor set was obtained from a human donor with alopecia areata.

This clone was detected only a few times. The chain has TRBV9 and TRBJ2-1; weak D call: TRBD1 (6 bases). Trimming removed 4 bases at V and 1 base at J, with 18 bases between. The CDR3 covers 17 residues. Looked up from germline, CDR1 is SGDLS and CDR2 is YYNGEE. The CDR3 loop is CASSLGAGVGSYNEQFF. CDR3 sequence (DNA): TGTGCCAGCAGCCTGGGGGCAGGGGTCGGATCCTACAATGAGCAGTTCTTC.

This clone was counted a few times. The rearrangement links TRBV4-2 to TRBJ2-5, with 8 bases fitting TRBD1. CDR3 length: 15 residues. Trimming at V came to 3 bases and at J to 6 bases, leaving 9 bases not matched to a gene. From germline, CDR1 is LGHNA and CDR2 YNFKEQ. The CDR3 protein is CASSHLTGVMQTQYF. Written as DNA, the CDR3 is TGTGCCAGCAGCCATTTGACAGGGGTCATGCAGACCCAGTACTTC.

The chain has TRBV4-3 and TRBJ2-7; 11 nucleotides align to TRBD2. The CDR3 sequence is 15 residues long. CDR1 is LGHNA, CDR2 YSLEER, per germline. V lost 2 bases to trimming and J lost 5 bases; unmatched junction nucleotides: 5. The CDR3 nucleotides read TGCGCCAGCAGCCAAACTAGCGGGAGCTTCCACGAGCAGTACTTC. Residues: CASSQTSGSFHEQYF.

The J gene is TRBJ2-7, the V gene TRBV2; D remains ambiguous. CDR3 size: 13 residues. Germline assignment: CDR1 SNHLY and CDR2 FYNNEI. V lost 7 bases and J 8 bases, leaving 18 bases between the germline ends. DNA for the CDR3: TGTGCCAGCACCAGCGCGAACCGCTTGAAGCAGTACTTC. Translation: CASTSANRLKQYF.

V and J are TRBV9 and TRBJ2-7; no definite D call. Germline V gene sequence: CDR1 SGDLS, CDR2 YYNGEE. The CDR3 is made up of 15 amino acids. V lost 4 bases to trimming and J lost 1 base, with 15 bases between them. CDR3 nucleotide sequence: TGTGCCAGCAGCTCACAATACCACCCATCCTACGAGCAGTACTTC. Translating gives CASSSQYHPSYEQYF.

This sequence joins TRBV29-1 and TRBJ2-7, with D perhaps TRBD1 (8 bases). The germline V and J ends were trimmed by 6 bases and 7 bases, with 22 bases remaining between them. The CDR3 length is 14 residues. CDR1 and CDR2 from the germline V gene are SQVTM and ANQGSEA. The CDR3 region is CSVGGTGTSWEQYF. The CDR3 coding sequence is TGCAGCGTGGGGGGGACAGGCACTTCTTGGGAGCAGTACTTC.

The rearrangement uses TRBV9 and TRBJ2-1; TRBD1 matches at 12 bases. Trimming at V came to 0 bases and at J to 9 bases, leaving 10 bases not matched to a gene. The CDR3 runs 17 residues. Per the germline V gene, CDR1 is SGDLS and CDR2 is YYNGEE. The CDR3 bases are TGTGCCAGCAGCGTAGATTTGGGACAGGGGGCATCGGCTGAGCAGTTCTTC. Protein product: CASSVDLGQGASAEQFF.

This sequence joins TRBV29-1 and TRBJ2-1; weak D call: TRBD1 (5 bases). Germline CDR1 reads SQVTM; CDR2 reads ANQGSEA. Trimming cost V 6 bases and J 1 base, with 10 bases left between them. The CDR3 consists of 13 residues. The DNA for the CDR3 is TGCAGCGTAAGCAGGGATTCCTACAATGAGCAGTTCTTC. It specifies CSVSRDSYNEQFF.

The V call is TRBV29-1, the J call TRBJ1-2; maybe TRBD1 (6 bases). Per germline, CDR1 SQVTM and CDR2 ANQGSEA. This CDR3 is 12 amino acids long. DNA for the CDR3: TGCGGAGTCATAACAGGGCCTAGTGGCTACACCTTC. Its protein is CGVITGPSGYTF.

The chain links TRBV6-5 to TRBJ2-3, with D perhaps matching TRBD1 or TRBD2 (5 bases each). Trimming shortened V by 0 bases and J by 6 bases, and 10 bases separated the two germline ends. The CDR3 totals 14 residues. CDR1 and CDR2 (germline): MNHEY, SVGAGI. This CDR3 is CASSYSGGLDTQYF. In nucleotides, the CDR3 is TGTGCCAGCAGTTACTCTGGGGGTCTCGATACGCAGTATTTT.

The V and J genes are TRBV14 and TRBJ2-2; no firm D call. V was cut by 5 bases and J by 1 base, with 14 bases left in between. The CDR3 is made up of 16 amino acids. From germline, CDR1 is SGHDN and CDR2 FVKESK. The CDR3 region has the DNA TGTGCCAGCAGCGTAGTTTTTCCCCGGAACACCGGGGAGCTGTTTTTT. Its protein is CASSVVFPRNTGELFF.

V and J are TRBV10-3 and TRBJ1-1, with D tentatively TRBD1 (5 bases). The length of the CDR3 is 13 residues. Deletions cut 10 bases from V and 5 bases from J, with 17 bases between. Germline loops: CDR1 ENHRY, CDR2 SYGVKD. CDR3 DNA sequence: TGTGCCACGAGATTACAGGAGAGGACTGAAGCTTTCTTT. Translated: CATRLQERTEAFF.

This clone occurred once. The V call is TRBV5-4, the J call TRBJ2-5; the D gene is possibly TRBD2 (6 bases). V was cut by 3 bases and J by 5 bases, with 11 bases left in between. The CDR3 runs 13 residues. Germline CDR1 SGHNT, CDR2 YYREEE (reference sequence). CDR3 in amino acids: CASSSGLEETQYF. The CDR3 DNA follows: TGTGCCAGCAGCTCGGGACTTGAGGAGACCCAGTACTTC.

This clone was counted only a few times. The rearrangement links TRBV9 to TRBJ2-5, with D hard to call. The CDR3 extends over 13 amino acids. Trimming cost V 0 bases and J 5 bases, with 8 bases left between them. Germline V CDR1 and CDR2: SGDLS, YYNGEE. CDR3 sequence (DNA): TGTGCCAGCAGCGTAGTAAGTGGGGAGACCCAGTACTTC. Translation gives CASSVVSGETQYF.

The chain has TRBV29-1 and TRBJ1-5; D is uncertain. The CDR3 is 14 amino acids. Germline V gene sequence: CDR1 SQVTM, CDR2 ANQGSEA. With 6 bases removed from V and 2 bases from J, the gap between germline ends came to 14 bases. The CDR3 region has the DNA TGCAGCGTGGGTGCTCGGGGTGGCAATCAGCCCCAGCATTTT. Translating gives CSVGARGGNQPQHF.

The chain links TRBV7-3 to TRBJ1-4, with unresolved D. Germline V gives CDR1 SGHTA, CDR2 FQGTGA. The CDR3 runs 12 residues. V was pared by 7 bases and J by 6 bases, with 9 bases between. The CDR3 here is CASTRPDEKLFF. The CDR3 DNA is TGTGCCAGCACCCGCCCGGATGAAAAACTGTTTTTT.

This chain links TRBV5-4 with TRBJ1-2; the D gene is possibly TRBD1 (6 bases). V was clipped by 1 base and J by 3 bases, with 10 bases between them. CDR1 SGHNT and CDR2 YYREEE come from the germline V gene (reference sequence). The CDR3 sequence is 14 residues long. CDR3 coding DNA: TGTGCCAGCAGCTTGCGGGGGCAGGACTATGGCTACACCTTC. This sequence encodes CASSLRGQDYGYTF.

The CDR3 spells CAWGGDGYTF. The CDR3 coding sequence is TGTGCCTGGGGGGGAGATGGCTACACCTTC. The chain couples TRBV30 to TRBJ1-2, with D perhaps TRBD1 (5 bases). Trimming removed 5 bases from V and 6 bases from J, with 7 bases in between. This CDR3 has 10 amino acids. The germline V gene has CDR1 GTSNPN and CDR2 SVGIG (reference sequence). The full variable domain, completed using reference TRBV30 and TRBJ1-2, is SQTIHQWPATLVQPVGSPLSLECTVEGTSNPNLYWYRQAAGRGLQLLFYSVGIGQISSEVPQNLSASRPQDRQFILSSKKLLLSDSGFYLCAWGGDGYTFGSGTRLTVV.

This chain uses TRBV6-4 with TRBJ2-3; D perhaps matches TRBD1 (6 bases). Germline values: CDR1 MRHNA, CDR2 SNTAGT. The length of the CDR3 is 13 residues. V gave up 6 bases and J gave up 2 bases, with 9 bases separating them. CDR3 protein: CASSRQVTDTQYF. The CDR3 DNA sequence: TGTGCCAGCAGCAGACAGGTCACAGATACGCAGTATTTT.

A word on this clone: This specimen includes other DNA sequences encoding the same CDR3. The CDR3 here is CSVGTGGQPQHF. The CDR3 nucleotides read TGCAGCGTAGGGACGGGCGGGCAGCCCCAGCATTTT. The rearrangement links TRBV29-1 to TRBJ1-5, with D possibly TRBD1 on 5 matching bases. This CDR3 region has 12 residues. The V and J ends lost 6 bases and 7 bases respectively, with 13 bases between them. Germline CDR1 SQVTM, CDR2 ANQGSEA.

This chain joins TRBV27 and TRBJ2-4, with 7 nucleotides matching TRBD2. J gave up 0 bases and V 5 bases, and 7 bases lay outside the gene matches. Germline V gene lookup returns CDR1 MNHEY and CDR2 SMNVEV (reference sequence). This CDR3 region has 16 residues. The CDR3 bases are TGTGCCAGCAGTCCTCGGACTAGTAAAGCCAAAAACATTCAGTACTTC. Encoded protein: CASSPRTSKAKNIQYF.

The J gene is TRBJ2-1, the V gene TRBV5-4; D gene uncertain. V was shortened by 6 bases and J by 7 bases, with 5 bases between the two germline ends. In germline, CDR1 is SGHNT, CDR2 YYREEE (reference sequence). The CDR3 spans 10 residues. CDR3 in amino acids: CASIPNEQFF. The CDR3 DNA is TGTGCCAGCATTCCTAATGAGCAGTTCTTC.